This T cell receptor (beta chain) stems from a study of T cells in localized non-small cell lung cancer (dated by TCRdb to about 2020). Describing the broader study: The study examined T cell repertoires in 200 to 300 patients with early-stage NSCLC and compared tumors with uninvolved tumor-adjacent lungs. A mean age of around 69 years was recorded for the NSCLC patients, of whom under 150 were male and about 100 were female. The cohort consisted of 236 treatment-naive NSCLC patients whose localized lung tumors had been resected. Here is what the overall study found, with its caveats: A median of roughly 60 of the top 100 tumor clones turned up in the paired uninvolved adjacent lung, and some 27 of those clones also ranked among the top 100 of that same adjacent lung. Because multi-region sequencing of the tumors was not done, intratumor heterogeneity could not be ruled out. Uninvolved tumor-adjacent lung showed the highest T cell clonality, higher than tumor, which suggests more focused antigenic responses in the uninvolved tumor-adjacent lung. Higher T cell density in blood was associated with longer overall survival, whereas higher clonality in adjacent lung was associated with shorter survival. Since the design was exploratory, TCR variables were selected using unadjusted p-values with no false-discovery rate correction.

At diagnosis, peripheral blood, uninvolved tumor-adjacent lung and tumor were collected and were preserved as a mix of fresh-frozen and FFPE material. For TCR repertoire profiling, blood samples were analyzed as peripheral blood mononuclear cells. Regarding this clone: Its specific antigen is unknown. There are no base qualities to consult, and no much larger clone falls within one base.

CDR1 is given as SGHRS and CDR2 as YFSETQ, both from the germline V gene. From its cysteine to its phenylalanine, the CDR3 spans 19 amino acids. Only the CDR3 DNA stays, 57 bases, in frame from base 1. Germline trimming amounts to 0 bases on V and 3 bases on J, with 14 as the count of junction bases outside the gene matches. The immunoSEQ Assay was used to sequence TCR beta CDR3 regions from DNA. The authors' pipeline ran thus. T cell density was computed as TCR beta template counts normalized to usable DNA estimated by amplifying housekeeping genes. Using the preseqR package, richness was estimated by extrapolating to 120,000 templates for tissue samples and 400,000 templates for PBMC samples. Clonality was defined as one minus Pielou's evenness. Tissue-enriched TCRs were identified through differential abundance testing performed on productive amino-acid clonotypes, with a minimum total count of 5 and an alpha of 0.1. Repertoire overlap between compartments was quantified with the Jaccard Index and Morisita Overlap Index. GLIPH grouped TCR beta CDR3s together with public tetramer-defined viral CDR3s, and a viral motif had to include at least three viral sequences and show V-gene enrichment. TCRdb stores this immuneACCESS table with in-frame sequences only. Part of the clones is absent; in the studies checked, under half of the shortfall reflects unresolved V genes, and no reason is known for the rest. V, J and clone size reflect that table, while D and trimming were determined from the DNA. The sample records roughly 89,000 clones, roughly 90% of which are singletons. The ten most abundant clones make up about 4% of the sample.

The material was PBMCs, obtained before any cancer treatment. This sequence was found in a woman aged 35-70 years with stage II squamous cell lung carcinoma. The chain is encoded by TRBV5-1 joined to TRBJ2-3, and 9 bases in between align with TRBD2. Read as DNA, the sequence is TGCGCCAGCAGCTTGGCCAAAATAGCGGGACTAGCAGATACAGATACGCAGTATTTT. It codes for CASSLAKIAGLADTDTQYF.